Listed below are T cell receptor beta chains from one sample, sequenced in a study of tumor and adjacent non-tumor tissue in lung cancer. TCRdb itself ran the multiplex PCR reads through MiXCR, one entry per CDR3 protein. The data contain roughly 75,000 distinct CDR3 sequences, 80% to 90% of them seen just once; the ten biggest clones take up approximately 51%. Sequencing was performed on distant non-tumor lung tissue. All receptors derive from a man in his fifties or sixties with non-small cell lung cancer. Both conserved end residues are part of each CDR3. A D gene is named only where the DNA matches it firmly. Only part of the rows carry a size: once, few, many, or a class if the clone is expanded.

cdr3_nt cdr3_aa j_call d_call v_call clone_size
TGTGCCAGCGGCTTGTCTAGCGGGGGGTTCAGCACAGATAAGCAGTATTTT CASGLSSGGFSTDKQYF TRBJ2-3 TRBD2 TRBV5-4 -
TGCGCCAGCAGCCAAGTTTTGACAGGGACCCGCACCGGGGAGCTGTTTTTT CASSQVLTGTRTGELFF TRBJ2-2 TRBD1 TRBV4-1 -
TGTGCCAGCAACTCCTGGACTAGTATCTCAGATACGCAGTATTTT CASNSWTSISDTQYF TRBJ2-3 TRBD2 TRBV7-9 -
TGCAGCGTTGAAGGTGGATCCGCCCAAGCTCTCTTT CSVEGGSAQALF TRBJ1-1 - TRBV29-1 -
TGTGCCAGCAGCTCCACAATCGGGGGGCCAAAGGAGGCCCAGTGCTTC CASSSTIGGPKEAQCF TRBJ2-5 - TRBV11-2 -
TGCGGTGCTTCGGGGGCAAAAACAGATACGCAGTATTTT CGASGAKTDTQYF TRBJ2-3 - TRBV20-1 few
TGTGCCAGCAGCGAGCGGCAGGGTAGTAGGTCTGAAGCTTTCTTT CASSERQGSRSEAFF TRBJ1-1 - TRBV9 many
TGCGCCAGCAGCCTCGGACACGTAGCTAACTATGGCTACACCTTC CASSLGHVANYGYTF TRBJ1-2 - TRBV4-3 once
TGCGGTGCTAGAGATCGAAGGGGTGGAGGGCAGCCCCAGCGTTTT CGARDRRGGGQPQRF TRBJ1-5 - TRBV20-1 -
TGTGACAGCAGTTCTAGAGGGGAAGAGGCCCAGTACTTC CDSSSRGEEAQYF TRBJ2-5 - TRBV11-2 -
TGCAGCAGTATTCTGACAGTCGGGGGAAACTACGAGAAGTATTTC CSSILTVGGNYEKYF TRBJ2-7 - TRBV20-1 -
TGTACCAGCAGAGGGGACTACCTCGAAGAGACCCAGTACTTC CTSRGDYLEETQYF TRBJ2-5 TRBD2 TRBV5-4 once
TGTGCCAGCAGTGACCCGGGACAGCAAGATACCCAGTACTTC CASSDPGQQDTQYF TRBJ2-5 TRBD1 TRBV6-6 -
TGTGCCAGCAGTTTAAGTCCAGCGCAGATCCAGTACTTC CASSLSPAQIQYF TRBJ2-5 - TRBV12-3/TRBV12-4 -
TGTGCCACCTCACCAAGCGAAACTGGCCAGACCCAGTACTTC CATSPSETGQTQYF TRBJ2-5 - TRBV18 once
TGTGCCTGGAGTACAGGGGTAGGCACTGAAGCTTTCTTT CAWSTGVGTEAFF TRBJ1-1 TRBD1 TRBV30 -
TGTGGCAGCAGCTTAGAAAAGGTGTACCAAGAGCCCCAGTACTTC CGSSLEKVYQEPQYF TRBJ2-5 - TRBV11-3 -
TGTGAAAGCACCGACCGGACAGCCCGCAATGAGCAGTTATTC CESTDRTARNEQLF TRBJ2-1 - TRBV6-2/TRBV6-3 -
TGCGCCAGCAGCGCACAGGGTGGAACTGGGGCCAACGTCCTGACTTTC CASSAQGGTGANVLTF TRBJ2-6 - TRBV4-3 many
TGTGCCAGCAGCCCGATAGACATAACGAACACTGAAGCTTTCTTT CASSPIDITNTEAFF TRBJ1-1 - TRBV5-6 -
TGTGCAAGCAACTTATCGTACGATACGCAGTATTTT CASNLSYDTQYF TRBJ2-3 - TRBV11-1 -
TGCAGTGCTAGAGATGGTTGGAGCACTGAAGCTTTCTTT CSARDGWSTEAFF TRBJ1-1 - TRBV20-1 once
TGTACCAGCAGCGACGGTTATTCACCCCTTCACTTT CTSSDGYSPLHF TRBJ1-6 - TRBV11-3 -
TGTGCCAGCAGCCAAGATGGCTACTCTGGGGCCAACGTCCTGACTTTC CASSQDGYSGANVLTF TRBJ2-6 - TRBV4-2 many
TGTGCCAACAGCACCCGGGACAGGGGGGTCTTGGGTGGCTACACCTTC CANSTRDRGVLGGYTF TRBJ1-2 TRBD1 TRBV6-5 -
TGTGCTAGCAGTGCGGACAGGAACACTGAAGCTTTCTTT CASSADRNTEAFF TRBJ1-1 - TRBV7-7 -
TGTGCCAGCAGCCAAGGGGGCGAGGACACCGGGGAGCTGTTTTTT CASSQGGEDTGELFF TRBJ2-2 TRBD1 TRBV7-2 few
TGCTGTGCCTCGGGACTAGCGGAGGCGGGGGGCACAGGTACGCAGTATTTT CCASGLAEAGGTGTQYF TRBJ2-3 TRBD2 TRBV20-1 -
TGTGCCAGAAGCTTGGCGTCTAGCGGACAAGAGACCCAGGACTTC CARSLASSGQETQDF TRBJ2-5 TRBD2 TRBV5-4 -
TGTGCCAGCAGCGACAAGGTGGGATCCGCAGATACGCAGTATTTT CASSDKVGSADTQYF TRBJ2-3 - TRBV6-4 -
TGTGCCAGCGGTAGCGGGGGGCACACAGATACGCAGTATTTT CASGSGGHTDTQYF TRBJ2-3 TRBD2 TRBV5-4 few
TGTGTCAGCAGCCTAGTGGGAGCCAGCTCTGAGGCCAACATCCTGACTTTC CVSSLVGASSEANILTF TRBJ2-6 - TRBV6-5 -
TGTGCCAGCGGGTGGACATGGTCGGCCGAGCAGTACTTC CASGWTWSAEQYF TRBJ2-7 - TRBV6-5 -
TGTGCCAGCAGGAGGACAGGGGGATACGGGACTGAAGCTTTCTTT CASRRTGGYGTEAFF TRBJ1-1 TRBD1 TRBV6-6 -